A single T cell receptor beta chain is shown here with its context. The antigen is not known. A multiplex PCR was run with 60 Vbeta primers and 13 Jbeta primers. The table came from immunoSEQ multiplex PCR; TCRdb's copy has only in-frame clones and leaves some out. The repertoire holds about 98,000 clones, with 70% to 80% as singletons. The data were taken from a study of cytomegalovirus exposure and HLA in healthy donors. This CDR3 region has 16 residues. Trimming took 1 base from V and 2 from J; bases not matched to a gene: 5. Germline CDR1 is MGHRA and CDR2 is YSYEKL. Findings of the study overall: Earlier analysis found most TCR beta V segments productive about 87% or about 30% of the time.

Sequencing used PBMCs. V and J are TRBV4-1 and TRBJ2-5, with 9 bases matching TRBD1. The receptor was derived from a man younger than 30 in good health and CMV-seropositive. The DNA for the CDR3 is TGCGCCAGCAGCCAAGGACGGGGACAGGGACAAGAGACCCAGTACTTC. It codes for CASSQGRGQGQETQYF.